This T cell receptor (beta chain) was recorded in a study of blood T cell repertoires in COVID-19. About the study: Acute-phase and convalescent COVID-19 samples originated in the United States, Italy and Spain. PBMCs, B-cell-depleted T cells, or T cells provided the cDNA or gDNA that made up the material.

Germline CDR1 MNHNY, CDR2 SVGAGI (reference sequence). This CDR3 spans 16 amino acids. Trimming stripped 0 bases from V and 6 bases from J, with 17 bases between. Study processing details: Researchers report that nucleated cell counts were estimated from reference gene primer amplification. Sequencing used immunoSEQ multiplex PCR; TCRdb keeps in-frame clones, though not all of them. V, J and clone size are those of that table, while D and trimming were read from the DNA. The table shows 200,000 to 250,000 clones, with 82% occurring only once. The sequenced sample consisted of peripheral blood. This receptor was taken from a woman older than 75 with acute or convalescent COVID-19. This rearrangement joins TRBV6-6 to TRBJ1-1; D perhaps matches TRBD1 (5 bases). The CDR3 is CASSYSGGMGGAEAFF. The CDR3 region has the DNA TGTGCCAGCAGTTACTCGGGGGGAATGGGAGGAGCTGAAGCTTTCTTT.